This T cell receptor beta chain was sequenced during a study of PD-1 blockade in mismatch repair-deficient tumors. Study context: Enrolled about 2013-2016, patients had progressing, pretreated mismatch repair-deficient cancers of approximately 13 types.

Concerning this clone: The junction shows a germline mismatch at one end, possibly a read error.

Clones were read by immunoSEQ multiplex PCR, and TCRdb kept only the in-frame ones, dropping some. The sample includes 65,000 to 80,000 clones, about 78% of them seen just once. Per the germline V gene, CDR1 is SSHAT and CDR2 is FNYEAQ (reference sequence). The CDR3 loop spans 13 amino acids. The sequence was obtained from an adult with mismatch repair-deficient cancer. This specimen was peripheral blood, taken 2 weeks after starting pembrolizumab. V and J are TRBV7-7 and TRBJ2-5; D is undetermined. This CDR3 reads CASSSRVQETQYF. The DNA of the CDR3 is TGTGCTAGCAGCTCACGGGTCCAAGAGACCCAGTACTTC.